The entry below gives a single T cell receptor (beta chain) sequence along with its context. This clone was picked up one time. This receptor's antigen is unknown. No much larger clone is present one base from it, and per-base qualities are unavailable. The sample holds other DNA sequences that translate to the same CDR3. This entry belongs to a study of Ad26.COV2.S vaccination and SARS-CoV-2 variants (dated by TCRdb to the early 2020s). About the investigation overall: Donors in the vaccine arm were drawn from COV1001, a multicentre, randomized, double-blind, placebo-controlled phase I-IIa trial testing Ad26.COV2.S in healthy adults. Dosing of Ad26.COV2.S was intramuscular, at either 5x10^10 or 1x10^11 viral particles, delivered as one shot or as two shots spaced 56 days apart. Trial participants were randomized into five groups of five, in which low-dose or high-dose Ad26.COV2.S was given once or twice, or placebo was given on both occasions. TCRbeta repertoire sequencing served as the tool for gauging how specific and how broad the SARS-CoV-2-reactive T cell receptors were following Ad26.COV2.S vaccination. Blinding of investigators to trial group allocation was maintained during experiments and outcome assessment. A total of around 32 samples were included in the TCR-sequenced set, comprising about 20 Ad26.COV2.S vaccine recipients, 5 placebo recipients and 8 SARS-CoV-2 convalescent individuals. What the authors observed across the whole study: The authors noted that total T cell responses may have been underestimated by the TCR breadth and depth analyses. Compared with placebo recipients, Ad26.COV2.S recipients showed higher spike-specific TCR breadth (P = 0.0014). Vaccine and placebo recipients had similar non-spike TCR breadth, a finding consistent with the vaccine containing only spike. Substantial breadth of spike-specific CD8+ and CD4+ T cell responses was reported after vaccination. The study lacked the statistical power to compare responses across vaccine doses or regimens.

Sequences LNHDA (CDR1) and SQIVND (CDR2) are obtained from the germline V gene (reference sequence). From the cysteine up to the phenylalanine, the CDR3 has a length of 13 residues. The entry retains the CDR3 DNA only, 39 bases that are in frame from base 1. The germline ends are 9 bases apart after V is trimmed by 3 bases and J by 4 bases. The sample's treatment or condition label is to be understood as: around 19 received Ad26.COV2.S at low or high dose, single or two shots; roughly 5 received placebo; per-sample allocation not given. Repertoires of vaccine and placebo recipients were sequenced from samples collected on day 63 after the first injection. In Cohort 1b, 25 or so adults aged 18-55 years were enrolled at a single site in Boston, USA, between 29 July and 7 August 2020. Ad26.COV2.S was a replication-incompetent adenovirus type 26 vector that expressed a prefusion-stabilized SARS-CoV-2 spike protein derived from the original Wuhan strain.

The immunoSEQ Assay was the method used to sequence TCRbeta CDR3 regions. After extraction, genomic DNA underwent amplification by bias-controlled multiplex PCR, followed by high-throughput sequencing. From the authors' description of their analysis: To quantify the absolute abundance of each unique TCRbeta CDR3 region, sequences were collapsed and filtered. T cell fraction was estimated by normalizing TCRbeta template counts to usable DNA, which was measured by amplifying reference genes present in all nucleated cells. Repertoire TCRs were annotated as SARS-CoV-2-specific by exact matching of V gene, CDR3 amino acid sequence and J gene to a known reactive TCR set. MIRA supplied the reference SARS-CoV-2 TCR set, which was filtered for enrichment in COVID-19-positive ImmuneCODE repertoires so that public or cross-reactive TCRs were removed. Using the MIRA antigens, annotated TCRs were further analysed by specific ORF or by position within an ORF. Breadth was defined as annotated unique rearrangements over total unique productive rearrangements; depth was the summed frequency of those rearrangements. Two-sided Wilcoxon rank-sum tests were applied when comparing TCR breadth between groups. Imported from immuneACCESS, the table was reduced by TCRdb to in-frame sequences with V and J called. These copies leave out some clones; in studies compared against another copy, an unresolved V gene accounts for under half, and the cause of the remainder is not known. V and J calls and clone size come straight from that table; D and trimming were deduced from the DNA. Counted in this sample were roughly 350,000 clones; around 89% of them appeared once. The ten largest clonotypes hold roughly 5% of the sample.

The sequences come from peripheral blood, collected in a trial of Ad26.COV2.S vaccine versus placebo. The receptor's source is a person between 18 and 60 years old who received the Ad26.COV2.S COVID-19 vaccine or a placebo. The chain is encoded by TRBV19 joined to TRBJ1-1; too little of a D gene remains to name it. The CDR3 corresponds to CASSIGAGTEAFF. The DNA reads TGTGCCAGTAGTATCGGTGCGGGCACTGAAGCTTTCTTT. Reference TRBV19 and TRBJ1-1 genes cover what lies past the CDR3, so the full variable domain is DGGITQSPKYLFRKEGQNVTLSCEQNLNHDAMYWYRQDPGQGLRLIYYSQIVNDFQKGDIAEGYSVSREKKESFPLTVTSAQKNPTAFYLCASSIGAGTEAFFGQGTRLTVV.